What follows describes a single TCR beta chain. The clone's antigen remains unknown. No per-base quality is available; no much larger clone lies one base away. Inclusive of the bounding cysteine and phenylalanine, the CDR3 is 15 residues long. Just CDR3 DNA is preserved here, 45 bases in frame from base 1. Trimming accounts for 5 bases at V and 6 bases at J, while the number of junction bases matched to no gene is 9. CDR1 SGDLS and CDR2 YYNGEE are derived from the germline V gene. Another Seattle source contributed samples from volunteer blood donors who had recovered from COVID-19. Whole blood was collected in K2EDTA tubes by collaborating institutions according to the institutions' own protocols. For TCRbeta analysis, collaborators shipped samples as frozen whole blood, isolated PBMCs, or DNA extracted from either of those sample types. The data were taken from a study of blood T cell repertoires in COVID-19 (dated by TCRdb to 2020 to 2022). Study-level background: The collaborator samples originated in the United States, Italy and Spain and spanned the acute and convalescent phases of COVID-19. The prospective study material was composed of cDNA or gDNA derived from T cells, B-cell-depleted T cells, or PBMCs. Deeply sampled blood TCRbeta repertoires from subjects exposed to, actively infected with, or recovered from COVID-19 were included in the dataset. A freely available public database, intended as a resource for researchers studying the immune response to SARS-CoV-2, is where the repertoires were released. Samples were obtained from the ongoing ImmuneRACE study (first 160 participants) and from 1,200 or so subjects provided by 6 global collaborators. A de-identified subject ID, COVID-19 status, age in years and sex were almost always included in the sample metadata. Where available, HLA class I and class II types were obtained from metadata supplied by the sample provider rather than from assay-based typing. Study-wide conclusions, independent of this receptor: The quantity of clinical and demographic metadata differed by source and by participant and was supplied without curation.

TCRbeta CDR3 regions were amplified from genomic DNA using the immunoSEQ Assay, a bias-controlled multiplex PCR. The paper's data handling went like this. Within the assay, amplification of reference gene primers was used to estimate how many nucleated cells each sample contained. Sequence reads were collapsed and filtered to measure the absolute abundance of every unique TCRbeta CDR3 rearrangement. For each sample, productive Simpson clonality was calculated as the square root of Simpson's diversity index over productive rearrangements. As stored in TCRdb, this immuneACCESS dataset retains in-frame rearrangements with V and J assigned. A fraction of the clones does not appear; measured against another copy, unresolved V genes explain less than half of the discrepancy, and the remainder lacks a known reason. V, J and clone size reflect that table, while D and trimming were determined from the DNA. The sample has 90,000 to 150,000 clones on record, 86% of them singletons. The ten biggest clones cover about 7.4% of the sample.

The chain is assembled from TRBV9 and TRBJ1-3, with 9 middle bases fitting TRBD1. The sample comprised peripheral blood. The source is a man between 70 and 80 years old who had recovered from COVID-19. The CDR3 here reads CASSPGDRVANTIYF. The nucleotides are TGTGCCAGCAGTCCCGGGGACAGGGTTGCAAACACCATATATTTT.